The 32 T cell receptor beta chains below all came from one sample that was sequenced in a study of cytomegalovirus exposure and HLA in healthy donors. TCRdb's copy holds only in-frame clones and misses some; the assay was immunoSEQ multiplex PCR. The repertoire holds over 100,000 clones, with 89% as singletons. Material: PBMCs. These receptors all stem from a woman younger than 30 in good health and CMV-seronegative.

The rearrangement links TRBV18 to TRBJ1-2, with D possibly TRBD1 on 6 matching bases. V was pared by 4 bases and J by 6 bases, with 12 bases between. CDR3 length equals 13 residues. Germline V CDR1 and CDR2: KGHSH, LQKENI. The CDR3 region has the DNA TGTGCCAGCTCACTTGGGGGCGAGCATGGCTACACCTTC. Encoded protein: CASSLGGEHGYTF.

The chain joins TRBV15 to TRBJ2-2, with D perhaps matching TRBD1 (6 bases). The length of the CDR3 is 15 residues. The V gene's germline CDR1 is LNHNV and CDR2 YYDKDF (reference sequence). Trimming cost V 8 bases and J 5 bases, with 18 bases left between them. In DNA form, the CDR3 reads TGTGCCACCCGACGGCCACAGGGAGAGACCGGGGAGCTGTTTTTT. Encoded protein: CATRRPQGETGELFF.

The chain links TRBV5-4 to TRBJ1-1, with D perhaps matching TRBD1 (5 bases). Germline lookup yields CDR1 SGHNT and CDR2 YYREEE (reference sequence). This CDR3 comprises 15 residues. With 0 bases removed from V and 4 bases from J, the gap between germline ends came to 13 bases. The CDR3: CASSLVSGLGTEAFF. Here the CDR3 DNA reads TGTGCCAGCAGCTTGGTCTCGGGACTTGGCACTGAAGCTTTCTTT.

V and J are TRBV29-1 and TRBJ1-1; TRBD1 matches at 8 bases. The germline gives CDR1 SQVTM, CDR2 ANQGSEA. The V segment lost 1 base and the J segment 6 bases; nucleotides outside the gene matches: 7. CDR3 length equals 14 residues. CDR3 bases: TGCAGCGTTGAAGGAGGGGGCAGGGGGCCTGAAGCTTTCTTT. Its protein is CSVEGGGRGPEAFF. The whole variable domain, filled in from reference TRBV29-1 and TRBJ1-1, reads SAVISQKPSRDICQRGTSLTIQCQVDSQVTMMFWYRQQPGQSLTLIATANQGSEATYESGFVIDKFPISRPNLTFSTLTVSNMSPEDSSIYLCSVEGGGRGPEAFFGQGTRLTVV.

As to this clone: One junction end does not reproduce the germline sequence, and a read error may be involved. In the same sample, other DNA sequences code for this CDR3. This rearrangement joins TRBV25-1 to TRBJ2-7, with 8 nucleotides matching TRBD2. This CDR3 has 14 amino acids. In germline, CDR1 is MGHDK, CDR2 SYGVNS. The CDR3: CASSIAGSTYEQYF. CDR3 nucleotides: TGCGCCAGCAGTATAGCGGGGTCAACCTACGAGCAGTACTTC.

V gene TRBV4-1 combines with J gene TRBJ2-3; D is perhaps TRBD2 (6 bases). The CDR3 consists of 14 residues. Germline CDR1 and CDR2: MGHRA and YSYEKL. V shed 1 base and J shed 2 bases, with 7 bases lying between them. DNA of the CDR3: TGCGCCAGCAGCCAAGGGGACTTCACAGATACGCAGTATTTT. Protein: CASSQGDFTDTQYF.

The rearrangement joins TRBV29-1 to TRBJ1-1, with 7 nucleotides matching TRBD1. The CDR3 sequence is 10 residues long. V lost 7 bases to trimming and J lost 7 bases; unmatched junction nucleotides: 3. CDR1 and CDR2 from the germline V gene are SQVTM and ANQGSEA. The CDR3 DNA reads TGCAGCGGTAACAGGGGTGAAGCTTTCTTT. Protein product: CSGNRGEAFF.

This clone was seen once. The CDR3 region has the DNA TGCGCCAGCAGCCTACAGGGGGCGAGTGATGAGCAGTTCTTC. Translation gives CASSLQGASDEQFF. The V call is TRBV5-1, the J call TRBJ2-1, with 9 bases that match TRBD1. Trimming removed 4 bases from V and 8 bases from J; junction bases left unmatched: 7. CDR1 and CDR2 from the germline V gene are SGHRS and YFSETQ. This CDR3 comprises 14 residues.

This chain's CDR3 is CAISFSGQGNTEAFF. CDR3 DNA sequence: TGTGCCATCTCGTTTTCGGGACAGGGGAACACTGAAGCTTTCTTT. The chain is built from TRBV10-3 and TRBJ1-1, with TRBD1 matching 9 bases. The CDR3 is 15 residues long. V was pared by 8 bases and J by 1 base, with 8 bases of the junction left unmatched. CDR1 is ENHRY, CDR2 SYGVKD, per germline.

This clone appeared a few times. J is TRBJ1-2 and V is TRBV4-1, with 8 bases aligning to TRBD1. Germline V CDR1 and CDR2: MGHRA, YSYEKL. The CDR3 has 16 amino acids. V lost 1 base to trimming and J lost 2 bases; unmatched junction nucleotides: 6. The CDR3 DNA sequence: TGCGCCAGCAGCCAAGTACAGGGGGTCCCCAACTATGGCTACACCTTC. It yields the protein CASSQVQGVPNYGYTF.

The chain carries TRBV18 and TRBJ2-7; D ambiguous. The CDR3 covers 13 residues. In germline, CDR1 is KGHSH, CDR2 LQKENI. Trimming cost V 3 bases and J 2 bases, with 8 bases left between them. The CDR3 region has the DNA TGTGCCAGCTCACCCGGTACTACCTACGAGCAGTACTTC. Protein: CASSPGTTYEQYF.

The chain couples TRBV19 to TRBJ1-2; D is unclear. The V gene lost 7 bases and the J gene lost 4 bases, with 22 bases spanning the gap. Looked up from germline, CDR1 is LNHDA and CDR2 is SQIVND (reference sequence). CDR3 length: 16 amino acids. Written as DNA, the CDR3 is TGTGCCAGTACCCTCTCTCCCCCCCCCAGTCCCTATGGCTACACCTTC. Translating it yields CASTLSPPPSPYGYTF.

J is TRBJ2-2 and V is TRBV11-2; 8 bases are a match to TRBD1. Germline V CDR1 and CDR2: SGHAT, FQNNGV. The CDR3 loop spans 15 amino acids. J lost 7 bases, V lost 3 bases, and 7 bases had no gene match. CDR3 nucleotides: TGTGCCAGCAGCTTTGGCAGGGGGCTCGTCGGGGAGCTGTTTTTT. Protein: CASSFGRGLVGELFF. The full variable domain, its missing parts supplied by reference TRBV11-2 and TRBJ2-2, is EAGVAQSPRYKIIEKRQSVAFWCNPISGHATLYWYQQILGQGPKLLIQFQNNGVVDDSQLPKDRFSAERLKGVDSTLKIQPAKLEDSAVYLCASSFGRGLVGELFFGEGSRLTVL.

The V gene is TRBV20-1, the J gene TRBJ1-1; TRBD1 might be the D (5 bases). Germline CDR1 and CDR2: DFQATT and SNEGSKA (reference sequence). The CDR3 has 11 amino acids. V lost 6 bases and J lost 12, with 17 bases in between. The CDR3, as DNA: TGCAGTGCCAGCAAGCGGGAGGGGTCTTTCTTT. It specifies CSASKREGSFF.

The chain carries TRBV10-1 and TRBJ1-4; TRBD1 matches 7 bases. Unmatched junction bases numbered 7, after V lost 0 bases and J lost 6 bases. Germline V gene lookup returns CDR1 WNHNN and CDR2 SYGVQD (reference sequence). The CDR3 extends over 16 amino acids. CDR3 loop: CASSESLVGTDEKLFF. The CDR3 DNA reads TGCGCCAGCAGTGAGTCCCTAGTTGGGACAGATGAAAAACTGTTTTTT.

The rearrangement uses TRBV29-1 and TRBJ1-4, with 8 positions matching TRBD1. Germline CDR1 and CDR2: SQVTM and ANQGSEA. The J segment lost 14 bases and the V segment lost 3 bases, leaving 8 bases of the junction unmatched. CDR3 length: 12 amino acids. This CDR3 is CSVDQGANILFF. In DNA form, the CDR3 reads TGCAGCGTTGATCAGGGGGCAAATATTCTGTTTTTT.

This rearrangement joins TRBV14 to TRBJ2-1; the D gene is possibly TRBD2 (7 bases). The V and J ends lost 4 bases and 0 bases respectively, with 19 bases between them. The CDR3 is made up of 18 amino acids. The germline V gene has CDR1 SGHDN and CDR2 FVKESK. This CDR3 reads CASSPFRGATSSYNEQFF. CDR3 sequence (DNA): TGTGCCAGCAGCCCCTTTCGGGGGGCCACGAGCTCCTACAATGAGCAGTTCTTC.

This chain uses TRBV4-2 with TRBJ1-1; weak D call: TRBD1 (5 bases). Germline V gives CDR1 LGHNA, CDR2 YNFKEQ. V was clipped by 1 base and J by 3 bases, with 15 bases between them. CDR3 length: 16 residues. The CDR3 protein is CASSQVWQGEDTEAFF. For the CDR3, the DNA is TGTGCCAGCAGCCAAGTCTGGCAGGGCGAGGACACTGAAGCTTTCTTT.

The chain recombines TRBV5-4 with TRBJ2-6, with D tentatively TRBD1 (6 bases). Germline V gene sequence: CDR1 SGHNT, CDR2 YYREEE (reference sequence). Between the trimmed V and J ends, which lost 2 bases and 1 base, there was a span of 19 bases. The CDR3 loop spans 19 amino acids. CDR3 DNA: TGTGCCAGCAGCTTCCCAGGGGCGAAAAGGGCATCTGGGGCCAACGTCCTGACTTTC. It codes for CASSFPGAKRASGANVLTF. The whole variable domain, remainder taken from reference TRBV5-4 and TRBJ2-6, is ETGVTQSPTHLIKTRGQQVTLRCSSQSGHNTVSWYQQALGQGPQFIFQYYREEENGRGNFPPRFSGLQFPNYSSELNVNALELDDSALYLCASSFPGAKRASGANVLTFGAGSRLTVL.

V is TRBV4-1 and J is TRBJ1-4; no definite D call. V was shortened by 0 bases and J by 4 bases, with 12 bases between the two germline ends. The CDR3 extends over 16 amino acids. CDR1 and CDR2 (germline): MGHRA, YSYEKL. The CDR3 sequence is CASSQDSGFRNEKLFF. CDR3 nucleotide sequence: TGCGCCAGCAGCCAAGATAGCGGGTTTCGTAATGAAAAACTGTTTTTT.

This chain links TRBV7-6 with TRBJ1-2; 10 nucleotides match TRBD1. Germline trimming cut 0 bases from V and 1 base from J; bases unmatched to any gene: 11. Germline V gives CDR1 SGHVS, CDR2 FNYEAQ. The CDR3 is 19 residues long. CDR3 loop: CASSLASIDRGLYNYGYTF. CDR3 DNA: TGTGCCAGCAGCTTAGCGTCTATAGACAGGGGGCTCTATAACTATGGCTACACCTTC.

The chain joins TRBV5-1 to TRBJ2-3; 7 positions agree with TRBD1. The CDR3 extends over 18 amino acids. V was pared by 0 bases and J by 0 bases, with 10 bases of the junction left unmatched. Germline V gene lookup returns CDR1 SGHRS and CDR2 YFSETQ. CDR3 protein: CASSLGPETGFSTDTQYF. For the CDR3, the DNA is TGCGCCAGCAGCTTGGGCCCGGAGACAGGGTTTAGCACAGATACGCAGTATTTT.

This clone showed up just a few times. The CDR3 protein is CASSDLHSPLHF. The CDR3 region has the DNA TGCGCCAGCAGTGACCTTCATTCACCCCTCCACTTT. The V gene is TRBV10-1, the J gene TRBJ1-6; D is undetermined. The CDR3 is 12 amino acids. Trimming shortened V by 3 bases and J by 8 bases, and 5 bases separated the two germline ends. CDR1 and CDR2 (germline): WNHNN, SYGVQD (reference sequence).

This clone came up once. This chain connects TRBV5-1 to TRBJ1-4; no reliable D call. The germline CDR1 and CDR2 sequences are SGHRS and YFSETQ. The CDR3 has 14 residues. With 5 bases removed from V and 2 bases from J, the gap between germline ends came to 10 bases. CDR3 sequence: CASSRGGTNEKLFF. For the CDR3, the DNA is TGCGCCAGCAGTCGGGGAGGGACTAATGAAAAACTGTTTTTT.

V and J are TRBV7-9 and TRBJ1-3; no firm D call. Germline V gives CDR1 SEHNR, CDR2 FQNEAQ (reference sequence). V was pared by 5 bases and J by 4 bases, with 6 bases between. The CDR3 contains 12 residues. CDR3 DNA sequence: TGTGCCAGCAGCCCGCAGGGAAACACCATATATTTT. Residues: CASSPQGNTIYF.

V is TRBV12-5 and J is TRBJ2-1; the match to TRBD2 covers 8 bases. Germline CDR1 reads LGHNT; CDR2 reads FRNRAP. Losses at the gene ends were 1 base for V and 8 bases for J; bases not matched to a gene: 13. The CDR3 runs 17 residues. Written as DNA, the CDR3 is TGTGCTAGTGGTTTGGCCCGGGCAGTAGCGGGGTCCGATGAGCAGTTCTTC. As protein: CASGLARAVAGSDEQFF. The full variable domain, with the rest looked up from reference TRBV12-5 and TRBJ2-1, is DARVTQTPRHKVTEMGQEVTMRCQPILGHNTVFWYRQTMMQGLELLAYFRNRAPLDDSGMPKDRFSAEMPDATLATLKIQPSEPRDSAVYFCASGLARAVAGSDEQFFGPGTRLTVL.

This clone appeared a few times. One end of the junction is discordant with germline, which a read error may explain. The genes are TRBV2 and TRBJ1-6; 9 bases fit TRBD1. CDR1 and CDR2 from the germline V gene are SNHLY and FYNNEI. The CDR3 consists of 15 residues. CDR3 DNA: TGTGCCAGCAACAAACGACAGGGGGATAAGTCACCCCTCCACTTT. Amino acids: CASNKRQGDKSPLHF.

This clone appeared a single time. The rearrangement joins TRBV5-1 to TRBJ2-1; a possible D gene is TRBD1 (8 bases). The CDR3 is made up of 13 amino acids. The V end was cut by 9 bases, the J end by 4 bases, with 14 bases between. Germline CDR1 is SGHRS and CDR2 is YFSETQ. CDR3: CATGGQGYNEQFF. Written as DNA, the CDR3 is TGCGCCACGGGAGGACAGGGTTACAATGAGCAGTTCTTC.

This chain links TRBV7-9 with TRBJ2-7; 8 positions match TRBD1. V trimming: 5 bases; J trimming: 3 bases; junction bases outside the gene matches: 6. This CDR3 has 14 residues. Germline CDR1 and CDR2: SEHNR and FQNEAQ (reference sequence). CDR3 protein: CASSGGQGDYEQYF. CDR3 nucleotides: TGTGCCAGCAGCGGAGGACAGGGCGACTACGAGCAGTACTTC.

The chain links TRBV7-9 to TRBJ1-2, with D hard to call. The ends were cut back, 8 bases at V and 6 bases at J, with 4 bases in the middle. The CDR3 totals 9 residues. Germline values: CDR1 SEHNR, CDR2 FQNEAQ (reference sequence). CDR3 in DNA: TGTGCCAGCCCTGATGGCTACACCTTC. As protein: CASPDGYTF.

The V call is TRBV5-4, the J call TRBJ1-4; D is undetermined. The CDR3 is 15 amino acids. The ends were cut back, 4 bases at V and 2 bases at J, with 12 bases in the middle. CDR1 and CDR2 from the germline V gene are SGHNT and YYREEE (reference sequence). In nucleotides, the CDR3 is TGTGCCAGCAGCCGCGCTACGGGTACTAATGAAAAACTGTTTTTT. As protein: CASSRATGTNEKLFF. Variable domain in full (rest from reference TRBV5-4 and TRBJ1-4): ETGVTQSPTHLIKTRGQQVTLRCSSQSGHNTVSWYQQALGQGPQFIFQYYREEENGRGNFPPRFSGLQFPNYSSELNVNALELDDSALYLCASSRATGTNEKLFFGSGTQLSVL.

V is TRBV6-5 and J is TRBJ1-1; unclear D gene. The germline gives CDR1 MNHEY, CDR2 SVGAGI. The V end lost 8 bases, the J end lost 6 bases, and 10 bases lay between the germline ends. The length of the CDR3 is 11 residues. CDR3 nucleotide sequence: TGTGCCAGCGCACAAGGAGCTGAAGCTTTCTTT. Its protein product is CASAQGAEAFF.